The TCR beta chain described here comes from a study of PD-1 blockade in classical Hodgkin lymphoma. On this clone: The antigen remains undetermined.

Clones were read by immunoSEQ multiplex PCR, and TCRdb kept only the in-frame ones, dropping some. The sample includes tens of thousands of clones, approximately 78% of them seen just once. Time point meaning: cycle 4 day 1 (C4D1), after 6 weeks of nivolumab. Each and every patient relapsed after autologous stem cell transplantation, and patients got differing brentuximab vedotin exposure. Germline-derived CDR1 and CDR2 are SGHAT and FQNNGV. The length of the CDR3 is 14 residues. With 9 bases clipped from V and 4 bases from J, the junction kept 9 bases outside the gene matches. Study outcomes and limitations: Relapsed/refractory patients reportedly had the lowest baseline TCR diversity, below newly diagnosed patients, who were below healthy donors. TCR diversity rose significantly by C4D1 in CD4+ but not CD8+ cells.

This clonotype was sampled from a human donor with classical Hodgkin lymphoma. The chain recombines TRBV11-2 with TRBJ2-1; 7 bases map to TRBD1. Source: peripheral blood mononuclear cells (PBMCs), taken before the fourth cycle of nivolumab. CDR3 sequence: CASLVGTAYNEQFF. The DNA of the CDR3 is TGTGCCAGTTTAGTAGGGACAGCATACAATGAGCAGTTCTTC.